This T cell receptor beta chain was sequenced during a study of blood T cell repertoires in COVID-19. Method: immunoSEQ multiplex PCR; TCRdb's copy keeps in-frame clones and lacks some. The sample consists of roughly 290,000 clones, approximately 85% of them appearing once. The trim removed 4 bases at V and 6 bases at J, leaving 7 bases unmatched. CDR3 size: 15 residues. CDR1 is SGHRS and CDR2 is YFSETQ in the germline V gene. This clone came up once. The chain links TRBV5-1 to TRBJ2-7; 13 nucleotides agree with TRBD2. Material: peripheral blood. This sequence originates from a human donor with COVID-19, enrolled during active disease. The donor label of this sample is uncertain. The CDR3 here is CASSTSGLAGVEQYF. The DNA of the CDR3 is TGCGCCAGCAGCACCTCAGGACTAGCGGGAGTCGAGCAGTACTTC.